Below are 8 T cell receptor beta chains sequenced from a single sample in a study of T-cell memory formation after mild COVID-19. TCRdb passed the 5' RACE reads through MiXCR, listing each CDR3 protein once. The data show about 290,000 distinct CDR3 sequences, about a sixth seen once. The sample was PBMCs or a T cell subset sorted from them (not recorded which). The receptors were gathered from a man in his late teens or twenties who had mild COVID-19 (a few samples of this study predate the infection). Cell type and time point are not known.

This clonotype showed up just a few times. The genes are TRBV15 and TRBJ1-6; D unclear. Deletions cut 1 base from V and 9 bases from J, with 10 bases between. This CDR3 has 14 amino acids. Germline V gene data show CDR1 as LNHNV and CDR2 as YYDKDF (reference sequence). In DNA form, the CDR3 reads TGTGCCACCAGCAGAGTCTACGGGGTTTCACCCCTCCACTTT. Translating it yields CATSRVYGVSPLHF.

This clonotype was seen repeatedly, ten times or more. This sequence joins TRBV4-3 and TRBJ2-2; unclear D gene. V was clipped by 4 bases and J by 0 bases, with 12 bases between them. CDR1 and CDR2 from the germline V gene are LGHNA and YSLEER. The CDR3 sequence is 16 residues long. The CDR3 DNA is TGCGCCAGCAGCCGGACCCCCGGAACGAACACCGGGGAGCTGTTTTTT. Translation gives CASSRTPGTNTGELFF.

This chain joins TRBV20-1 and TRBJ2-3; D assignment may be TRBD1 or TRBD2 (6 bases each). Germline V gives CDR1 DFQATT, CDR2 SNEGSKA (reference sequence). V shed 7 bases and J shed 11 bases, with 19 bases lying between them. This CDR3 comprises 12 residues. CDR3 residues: CSGGAGLRGQYF. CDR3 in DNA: TGCAGTGGGGGGGCCGGACTCCGCGGGCAGTATTTT.

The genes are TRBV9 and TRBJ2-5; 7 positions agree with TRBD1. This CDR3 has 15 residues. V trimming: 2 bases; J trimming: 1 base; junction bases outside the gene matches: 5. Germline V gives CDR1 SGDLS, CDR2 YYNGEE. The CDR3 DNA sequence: TGTGCCAGCAGCGTGCAGGGGGTATCCCAAGAGACCCAGTACTTC. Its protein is CASSVQGVSQETQYF.

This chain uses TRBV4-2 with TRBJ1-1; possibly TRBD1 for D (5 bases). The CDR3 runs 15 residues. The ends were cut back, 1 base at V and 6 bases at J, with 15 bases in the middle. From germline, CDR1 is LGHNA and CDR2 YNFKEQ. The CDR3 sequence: CASSQGRGVSAEAFF. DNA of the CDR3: TGTGCCAGCAGCCAAGGAAGAGGGGTATCAGCTGAAGCTTTCTTT.

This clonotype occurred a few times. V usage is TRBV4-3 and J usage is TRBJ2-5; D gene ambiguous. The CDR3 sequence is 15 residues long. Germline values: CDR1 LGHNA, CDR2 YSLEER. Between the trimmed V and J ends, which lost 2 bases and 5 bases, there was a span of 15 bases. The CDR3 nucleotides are TGCGCCAGCAGCCAACATAACGGCAGGCCGGAGACCCAGTACTTC. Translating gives CASSQHNGRPETQYF.

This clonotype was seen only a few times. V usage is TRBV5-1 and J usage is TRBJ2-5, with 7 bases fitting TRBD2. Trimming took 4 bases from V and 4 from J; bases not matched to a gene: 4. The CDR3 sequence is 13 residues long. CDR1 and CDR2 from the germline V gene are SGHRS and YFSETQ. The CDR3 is CASSGEGRETQYF. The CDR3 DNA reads TGCGCCAGCAGCGGGGAGGGGCGAGAGACCCAGTACTTC.

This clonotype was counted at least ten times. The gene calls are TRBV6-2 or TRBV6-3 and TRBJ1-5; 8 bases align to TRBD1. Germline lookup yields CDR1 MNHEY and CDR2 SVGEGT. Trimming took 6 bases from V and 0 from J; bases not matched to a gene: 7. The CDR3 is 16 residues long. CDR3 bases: TGTGCCAGCAGCCCCGGACAGGGCCCTAGCAATCAGCCCCAGCATTTT. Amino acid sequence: CASSPGQGPSNQPQHF.